These 6 T cell receptor beta chains came from one sample sequenced in a study of blood T cell repertoires in COVID-19. Assay: immunoSEQ multiplex PCR; the TCRdb copy retains only in-frame clones and omits some. The sample comprises around 250,000 clones, about 84% of which are singletons, and roughly an eighth rests with the top ten. Sequencing input: peripheral blood. The receptor source for this set is a man older than 75 with acute or convalescent COVID-19.

This clone was picked up one time. The rearrangement joins TRBV11-1 to TRBJ2-7, with D possibly TRBD1 on 6 matching bases. V lost 3 bases and J 3 bases, leaving 15 bases between the germline ends. Germline CDR1 reads SGHAT; CDR2 reads FQDESV (reference sequence). The CDR3 has 15 residues. The CDR3 DNA reads TGTGCCAGCAGCTTCCTACAGGGTTTAGACTACGAGCAGTACTTC. The encoded protein is CASSFLQGLDYEQYF.

This chain uses TRBV28 with TRBJ1-5; D remains unclear. CDR3 length: 12 residues. Between the trimmed V and J ends, which lost 10 bases and 6 bases, there was a span of 13 bases. Looked up from germline, CDR1 is MDHEN and CDR2 is SYDVKM. The CDR3 loop is CATQVGSQPQHF. The CDR3, as DNA: TGTGCCACCCAGGTAGGGAGTCAGCCCCAGCATTTT. Full variable domain (outside the CDR3, taken from reference TRBV28 and TRBJ1-5): DVKVTQSSRYLVKRTGEKVFLECVQDMDHENMFWYRQDPGLGLRLIYFSYDVKMKEKGDIPEGYSVSREKKERFSLILESASTNQTSMYLCATQVGSQPQHFGDGTRLSIL.

This clone is a singleton in its sample. The chain couples TRBV29-1 to TRBJ1-1; D unresolved. CDR3 length equals 13 residues. V lost 1 base and J lost 1, with 7 bases in between. CDR1 is SQVTM, CDR2 ANQGSEA, per germline. The CDR3 nucleotides are TGCAGCGTTGAAGTTAGCCAGAACACTGAAGCTTTCTTT. This sequence encodes CSVEVSQNTEAFF.

The chain has TRBV18 and TRBJ2-7; TRBD1 aligns across 10 bases. The CDR3 spans 15 residues. With V trimmed by 3 bases and J by 3 bases, 5 bases remained unmatched. Germline V lookup: CDR1 KGHSH, CDR2 LQKENI. CDR3: CASSPSGTGVYEQYF. DNA for the CDR3: TGTGCCAGCTCACCGTCCGGGACAGGGGTCTACGAGCAGTACTTC.

In this sample, this clone turned up a few times. CDR3 amino acids: CASSPRDRGPNQPQHF. The CDR3 DNA reads as TGTGCCAGCAGCCCCCGTGACAGGGGCCCCAATCAGCCCCAGCATTTT. This chain joins TRBV25-1 and TRBJ1-5; 8 nucleotides line up with TRBD1. The junction had 10 bases not matched to a gene; V was cut back by 6 bases and J by 3 bases. CDR1 is MGHDK, CDR2 SYGVNS, per germline. The CDR3 spans 16 residues.

The chain's CDR3 is CASSRRWEKNTEAFF. The DNA of the CDR3 is TGTGCCAGCTCTAGGCGTTGGGAGAAGAACACTGAAGCTTTCTTT. The J gene is TRBJ1-1, the V gene TRBV5-6, with D uncertain. The CDR3 has 15 amino acids. The germline CDR1 and CDR2 sequences are SGHDT and YYEEEE. Deletions cut 7 bases from V and 1 base from J, with 17 bases between.